This TCR beta chain was captured by sequencing in a study of T cell repertoires in cytomegalovirus infection. On the study more broadly: Carrying CMV and the relevant HLA type showed in public TCR beta signatures. Study results and caveats: Cumulative public TCR beta family frequency identified CMV carriers with the relevant HLA.

Trimming removed 0 bases from V and 5 bases from J, with 17 bases in between. The CDR3 consists of 17 residues. CDR1 is LGHNT, CDR2 FRNRAP, per germline. This clonotype showed up just a few times. Its antigen remains unidentified. TCRdb reanalysed the reads using MiXCR and keeps one entry per CDR3 protein. This sample carries some 700,000 distinct CDR3 sequences, roughly 33% of them seen once, and the ten largest clones take roughly 18%. The TCR comes from a human donor in good health (CMV status not recorded). Some clones in this sample may be carry-over from other donors' samples. The chain recombines TRBV12-5 with TRBJ2-4; TRBD2 is a possible D gene (5 bases). The specimen was cultured PBMCs, collected from culture after CMV antigen stimulation. The CDR3 DNA is TGTGCTAGTGGTTTGGTACTAGGACCTTTGGGCGAAAACATTCAGTACTTC. Translating gives CASGLVLGPLGENIQYF.